This TCR beta chain came from a study of blood T cell repertoires in COVID-19 (dated by TCRdb to the early 2020s). Concerning the study at large: Collaborator samples came from the United States, Italy and Spain and covered acute and convalescent phases of COVID-19. The prospective study material was composed of cDNA or gDNA derived from T cells, B-cell-depleted T cells, or PBMCs. Nearly every sample came with metadata listing a de-identified subject ID, COVID-19 status, age in years and sex. Where available, HLA class I and class II types were obtained from metadata supplied by the sample provider rather than from assay-based typing. The samples were drawn from two sources: the first 160 participants of the ongoing ImmuneRACE study, and 950 to 1,500 subjects contributed by 6 global collaborators. Subjects who had been exposed to COVID-19, were actively infected with it, or had recovered from it provided the deeply sampled blood TCRbeta repertoires that made up the dataset. The repertoires were released in a freely available public database meant as a resource for research on the immune response to SARS-CoV-2.

This clone was recorded only once. Its antigen remains unidentified. Base qualities are not provided; no much larger clone lies one nucleotide away. TCRbeta CDR3 regions were amplified from genomic DNA by means of the immunoSEQ Assay, a bias-controlled multiplex PCR. The original methods were these. Nucleated cell counts per sample were estimated from amplification of reference gene primers within the assay. To quantify the absolute abundance of each unique TCRbeta CDR3 rearrangement, sequence reads were collapsed and filtered. For each sample, productive Simpson clonality was calculated as the square root of Simpson's diversity index over productive rearrangements. Held by TCRdb, this immuneACCESS table contains in-frame sequences only and omits some clones. Under half of the omission traces to an unresolved V gene where checked; the cause of the rest is unknown. The DNA was the basis for D and trimming; V, J and clone size are from that table. The sample data list some 190,000 clones, and around 88% of these were observed just once. Jointly, the top ten make up 1.5% of the sample.

Each collaborating institution followed its own protocols to collect whole blood in K2EDTA tubes. For TCRbeta analysis, collaborator samples were shipped as frozen whole blood, as isolated PBMCs, or as DNA extracted from either sample type. Taken from cysteine to phenylalanine, the CDR3 has 17 residues. Only CDR3 DNA remains: 51 bases, in frame from the first base. Taken from the germline V gene (reference sequence), the CDR1 and CDR2 loops are GTSNPN and SVGIG. Trimming accounts for 0 bases at V and 2 bases at J, while the number of junction bases matched to no gene is 3. Beyond this particular receptor, the publication reports: The quantity of clinical and demographic metadata differed by source and by participant and was supplied without curation.

The V and J segments used are TRBV30 and TRBJ2-1, with 14 bases aligning to TRBD2. Source material: peripheral blood. This clonotype was obtained from a man aged 18 to 29 with active or convalescent COVID-19. The nucleotide sequence reads as follows: TGTGCCTGGAGTGTACCGGGACTAGCGGGAGCCTACAATGAGCAGTTCTTC. Translated, it reads CAWSVPGLAGAYNEQFF.